Described below is a single T cell receptor beta chain sequence and its context. These data are taken from a study of blood T cell repertoires in COVID-19. At the level of the study: T cells, B-cell-depleted T cells, or PBMCs supplied cDNA or gDNA.

Authors' analysis steps: Cell counts per sample came from amplifying reference gene primers. Sequencing used immunoSEQ multiplex PCR; TCRdb keeps in-frame clones, though not all of them. V and J calls and clone size are those listed in that table; D and trimming were worked out from the DNA. The sample holds 100,000 or so clones, roughly 87% seen once. The specimen sequenced was peripheral blood. This TCR derives from a man aged 30 to 39 in a cohort sampled during active COVID-19.

The CDR3 loop reads CASSIWSGDYEQYF. The CDR3 bases are TGTGCCAGTAGTATATGGTCAGGGGACTACGAGCAGTACTTC. The genes are TRBV19 and TRBJ2-7; D is perhaps TRBD1 (6 bases). Germline V gene sequence: CDR1 LNHDA, CDR2 SQIVND (reference sequence). V was shortened by 2 bases and J by 3 bases, with 11 bases between the two germline ends. The CDR3 covers 14 residues.